This T cell receptor (beta chain) appears in the sequencing data of a study of T cell responses to AZD1222 COVID-19 vaccine. Broader study findings: Only a handful of AZD1222 recipients, several in all, had baseline seropositivity. Mapped onto spike, vaccine-associated CD4 TCRs spanned it and were dominant at 160-218 and 743-854. Females made up more of the donors, who were largely white British, and clonal diversity may have come out too low.

About this clone itself: Its antigen is still unknown.

Germline lookup yields CDR1 GTSNPN and CDR2 SVGIG (reference sequence). V lost 2 bases and J lost 1, with 12 bases in between. This CDR3 contains 15 residues. Second-dose groups at about 4 or about 12 weeks were pooled. Clones were read by immunoSEQ multiplex PCR, and TCRdb kept only the in-frame ones, dropping some. The table has around 200,000 clones, around 94% seen once; the top ten hold roughly 1.7%. The chain is built from TRBV30 and TRBJ1-3; TRBD1 might be the D (5 bases). This sequence originates from an adult who received the AZD1222 COVID-19 vaccine. Here the sequenced sample was peripheral blood, taken 28 days after the second AZD1222 dose. CDR3 DNA sequence: TGTGCCTGGAGTCTGACAGTCAGTTCTGGAAACACCATATATTTT. Protein sequence: CAWSLTVSSGNTIYF.